This T cell receptor (beta chain) is from a study of CD8+ T cells in alopecia areata. Noted treatment: oral pan-JAK inhibitor, 5-10 mg twice daily. Sorting separated CD4+ and CD8+ T cells out of PBMCs. The CDR3 spans 16 residues. The V gene lost 4 bases and the J gene lost 4 bases, with 19 bases spanning the gap. To note about this clone: Its antigen is not identified.

TCR sequencing used cDNA made by reverse transcription of extracted RNA. The assay was immunoSEQ multiplex PCR, and TCRdb's table has in-frame clones only and misses some. The sample has roughly 92,000 clones, more than 65% seen once. General study findings and limits: One nonresponder leaves baseline CD8+ expansion's link to response uncertain. Scalp clonality decreased significantly with tofacitinib, and so did expanded CD8+ clones among the top 100.

The sequence came from a human donor with alopecia areata. The chain recombines TRBV23-1 with TRBJ1-2, with unresolved D. TRBV23-1 is designated an ORF whose function remains uncertain. Material: CD8+ T cells sorted from blood, obtained at approximately week 42, from a patient treated with tofacitinib. CDR3 DNA sequence: TGCGCCAGCAGTCGCAGGTGGACGGCCGGGATCTATGGCTACACCTTC. The encoded protein is CASSRRWTAGIYGYTF.